A single sample gave rise to the 6 T cell receptor beta chains below, sequenced in a study of blood T cell repertoires in COVID-19. The assay was immunoSEQ multiplex PCR, and TCRdb's table has in-frame clones only and misses some. The top ten hold approximately 13% of the sample, which has some 200,000 clones, approximately 87% seen once. Sequencing was carried out using peripheral blood. These receptor sequences come from a woman in her seventies with COVID-19, enrolled during active disease.

V usage is TRBV11-3 and J usage is TRBJ2-1; TRBD2 agrees at 8 bases. With 5 bases clipped from V and 0 bases from J, the junction kept 6 bases outside the gene matches. Germline V CDR1 and CDR2: SGHNT, YENEEA. CDR3 length: 16 amino acids. The CDR3 nucleotides read TGTGCCAGCAGCGGCAGCGGGAGTAGCTCCTACAATGAGCAGTTCTTC. It specifies CASSGSGSSSYNEQFF.

This chain joins TRBV29-1 and TRBJ2-1; maybe TRBD1 (5 bases). Germline CDR1 and CDR2: SQVTM and ANQGSEA. Between the trimmed V and J ends, which lost 7 bases and 8 bases, there was a span of 12 bases. The CDR3 totals 11 residues. The CDR3 sequence is CSARDVDEQFF. The CDR3 DNA reads as TGCAGCGCCAGGGATGTCGATGAGCAGTTCTTC.

The genes are TRBV19 and TRBJ2-1; 11 bases are shared with TRBD1. The CDR3 extends over 23 amino acids. J gave up 3 bases and V 4 bases, and 26 bases lay outside the gene matches. CDR1 and CDR2 from the germline V gene are LNHDA and SQIVND (reference sequence). The CDR3 coding sequence is TGTGCCAGTAGTACCCCTTCACCGTTCCTGGACAGGGGGCGCGTTCGACTCTACAATGAGCAGTTCTTC. It specifies CASSTPSPFLDRGRVRLYNEQFF.

This clone was detected only once. This chain links TRBV5-8 with TRBJ1-3, with D hard to call. V was clipped by 0 bases and J by 0 bases, with 10 bases between them. Germline-derived CDR1 and CDR2 are SGHTS and YDEGEE. The CDR3 is 16 amino acids. The CDR3 loop reads CASSLVNPSSGNTIYF. The CDR3 DNA sequence: TGTGCCAGCAGCTTGGTCAACCCGAGCTCTGGAAACACCATATATTTT. The whole variable domain, remainder taken from reference TRBV5-8 and TRBJ1-3, is EAGVTQSPTHLIKTRGQQATLRCSPISGHTSVYWYQQALGLGLQFLLWYDEGEERNRGNFPPRFSGRQFPNYSSELNVNALELEDSALYLCASSLVNPSSGNTIYFGEGSWLTVV.

The chain uses TRBV7-8 and TRBJ2-7; D may be TRBD2 (7 bases). The CDR3 has 15 residues. In germline, CDR1 is SGHVS, CDR2 FQNEAQ. V was trimmed by 1 base and J by 1 base, leaving 11 bases between them. Here the CDR3 DNA reads TGTGCCAGCAGCTTAGAAGGGGGGGTTTCCTACGAGCAGTACTTC. Its protein is CASSLEGGVSYEQYF.

This chain uses TRBV19 with TRBJ1-2, with 9 positions matching TRBD1. Per the germline V gene, CDR1 is LNHDA and CDR2 is SQIVND (reference sequence). CDR3 length: 14 amino acids. Trimming cost V 6 bases and J 5 bases; bases outside gene matches: 7. CDR3: CASSPGTGRYGYTF. CDR3 sequence (DNA): TGTGCCAGTAGCCCCGGGACAGGGAGGTATGGCTACACCTTC.